One sample yielded the 26 T cell receptor beta chains listed below, sequenced in a study of blood T cell repertoires in COVID-19 (dated by TCRdb to 2018 to 2020). Library creation used the immunoSEQ multiplex PCR assay. TCRdb mirrors the immuneACCESS table, restricted to in-frame sequences. Some clones are absent from its copies; in checked studies, under half trace to an unresolved V gene, and the reason for the others is unknown. The sample table records some 370,000 clones; 87% of these occur just once. The ten largest clones capture 8.5% to 12% of the sample. Sequenced input: peripheral blood. The receptors shown here come from a woman in her 30s with COVID-19, enrolled during active disease.

The genes are TRBV29-1 and TRBJ1-1, with 8 bases identical to TRBD1. J gave up 4 bases and V 7 bases, and 8 bases lay outside the gene matches. CDR1 and CDR2 from the germline V gene are SQVTM and ANQGSEA. There are 13 residues in the CDR3. CDR3 coding DNA: TGCAGCGCCCGGACAGGGATTGGCACTGAAGCTTTCTTT. Translating it yields CSARTGIGTEAFF.

This clone appeared a single time. CDR3 DNA: TGTGCCAGCAGTGAAAACGGGTACAATGAGCAGTTCTTC. It encodes CASSENGYNEQFF. The chain employs TRBV6-1 and TRBJ2-1, with unresolved D. CDR1 MNHNS and CDR2 SASEGT come from the germline V gene. Trimming stripped 2 bases from V and 4 bases from J, with 6 bases between. This CDR3 comprises 13 residues.

This clone was observed a few times. The chain has TRBV4-1 and TRBJ2-7; 9 nucleotides match TRBD1. This CDR3 is built from 16 residues. J was trimmed by 1 base and V by 1 base; bases with no gene match: 5. Germline CDR1 reads MGHRA; CDR2 reads YSYEKL. CDR3 coding DNA: TGCGCCAGCAGCCAAGTCCCCGGGACAGGGTCCTACGAGCAGTACTTC. This translates into CASSQVPGTGSYEQYF.

The genes are TRBV7-9 and TRBJ1-3; D is undetermined. CDR3 size: 16 residues. Trimming left V 5 bases short and J 1 base short, with 15 bases between. Germline CDR1 is SEHNR and CDR2 is FQNEAQ (reference sequence). The CDR3 DNA is TGTGCCAGCAGCCCTAACCTAGGCAGATCTGGAAACACCATATATTTT. Protein sequence: CASSPNLGRSGNTIYF. The complete variable domain, with remaining parts taken from reference TRBV7-9 and TRBJ1-3, reads DTGVSQNPRHKITKRGQNVTFRCDPISEHNRLYWYRQTLGQGPEFLTYFQNEAQLEKSRLLSDRFSAERPKGSFSTLEIQRTEQGDSAMYLCASSPNLGRSGNTIYFGEGSWLTVV.

The V gene is TRBV15, the J gene TRBJ2-2; 7 positions match TRBD1. With 5 bases clipped from V and 5 bases from J, the junction kept 8 bases outside the gene matches. Per germline, CDR1 LNHNV and CDR2 YYDKDF (reference sequence). The CDR3 has 15 amino acids. The CDR3 here is CATSVRQGGTGELFF. In nucleotides, the CDR3 is TGTGCCACCAGCGTACGACAGGGTGGAACCGGGGAGCTGTTTTTT.

The chain joins TRBV10-1 to TRBJ2-1, with D possibly being TRBD1 (5 bases). This CDR3 is 16 amino acids long. CDR1 WNHNN and CDR2 SYGVQD come from the germline V gene (reference sequence). Trimming stripped 4 bases from V and 6 bases from J, with 19 bases between. This chain's CDR3 is CASSGSSGRGGNEQFF. CDR3 nucleotides: TGCGCCAGCAGTGGTAGTTCAGGAAGGGGTGGCAATGAGCAGTTCTTC.

The chain is built from TRBV9 and TRBJ2-7, with TRBD1 matching 10 bases. With V trimmed by 2 bases and J by 2 bases, 4 bases remained unmatched. The CDR3 sequence is 15 residues long. Per germline, CDR1 SGDLS and CDR2 YYNGEE. The CDR3 DNA reads as TGTGCCAGCAGCGTTTCGGGACAGGGGCCCTACGAGCAGTACTTC. This sequence encodes CASSVSGQGPYEQYF.

The V and J genes are TRBV7-3 and TRBJ2-1; D gene unclear. Looked up from germline, CDR1 is SGHTA and CDR2 is FQGTGA. Trimming shortened V by 0 bases and J by 3 bases, and 9 bases separated the two germline ends. CDR3 size: 15 residues. Written as DNA, the CDR3 is TGTGCCAGCAGCTTAACTCGACAACTCTACAATGAGCAGTTCTTC. Amino acid sequence: CASSLTRQLYNEQFF. Looking up the rest from reference TRBV7-3 and TRBJ2-1 gives the full variable domain: GAGVSQTPSNKVTEKGKYVELRCDPISGHTALYWYRQSLGQGPEFLIYFQGTGAADDSGLPNDRFFAVRPEGSVSTLKIQRTERGDSAVYLCASSLTRQLYNEQFFGPGTRLTVL.

This sequence joins TRBV3-1 (or the pseudogene TRBV3-2) and TRBJ1-6; unclear D gene. CDR1 is LGHDT and CDR2 is YNNKEL in the germline V gene (reference sequence). This CDR3 has 13 residues. Deletions cut 1 base from V and 11 bases from J, with 9 bases between. Here the CDR3 DNA reads TGTGCCAGCAGCCAAGGGTCGGGAGCACCCCTCCACTTT. Amino acids: CASSQGSGAPLHF.

The chain uses TRBV6-5 and TRBJ1-2; tentative D call: TRBD1 (5 bases). There are 15 residues in the CDR3. Trimming took 0 bases from V and 4 from J, leaving 12 bases between them. Germline-derived CDR1 and CDR2 are MNHEY and SVGAGI. Here the CDR3 reads CASSYSSGEPYGYTF. CDR3 coding DNA: TGTGCCAGCAGTTACTCATCGGGGGAACCCTATGGCTACACCTTC.

V usage is TRBV7-6 and J usage is TRBJ2-2, with D possibly matching TRBD1 (5 bases). This CDR3 has 16 amino acids. The germline V and J ends were trimmed by 3 bases and 6 bases, with 17 bases remaining between them. In germline, CDR1 is SGHVS, CDR2 FNYEAQ. This CDR3 is CASSLTTFWGAGELFF. Written as DNA, the CDR3 is TGTGCCAGCAGCTTGACGACATTCTGGGGCGCCGGGGAGCTGTTTTTT.

The CDR3 sequence is CASSRTWDRGSGANVLTF. As DNA, the CDR3 is TGTGCCAGCAGCCGGACGTGGGACAGGGGCTCTGGGGCCAACGTCCTGACTTTC. This chain connects TRBV5-4 to TRBJ2-6; 10 bases fit TRBD1. Germline V gives CDR1 SGHNT, CDR2 YYREEE (reference sequence). CDR3 length: 18 residues. The V gene end was trimmed by 4 bases and the J gene end by 0 bases; junction bases not matched to a gene: 7.

The chain carries TRBV28 and TRBJ2-1; 14 nucleotides align to TRBD2. CDR3 size: 18 residues. Unmatched junction bases numbered 8, after V lost 4 bases and J lost 3 bases. Germline V lookup: CDR1 MDHEN, CDR2 SYDVKM. In DNA, the CDR3 is TGTGCCAGCAGTTCGGATCGGACTAGCGGGGGGTTCTACAATGAGCAGTTCTTC. This translates into CASSSDRTSGGFYNEQFF.

V and J are TRBV19 and TRBJ2-3, with 7 bases aligning to TRBD2. The germline CDR1 and CDR2 sequences are LNHDA and SQIVND (reference sequence). With V trimmed by 2 bases and J by 3 bases, 8 bases remained unmatched. The CDR3 sequence is 16 residues long. The CDR3 DNA follows: TGTGCCAGTAGTATACTAGCGGCGGCTTATACAGATACGCAGTATTTT. Residues: CASSILAAAYTDTQYF.

This rearrangement joins TRBV28 to TRBJ1-2; 11 bases are a match to TRBD1. This CDR3 comprises 16 residues. CDR1 and CDR2 from the germline V gene are MDHEN and SYDVKM. Unmatched junction bases numbered 3, after V lost 2 bases and J lost 1 base. CDR3 in DNA: TGTGCCAGCAGTTTAAGGACAGGGGGCTATAACTATGGCTACACCTTC. Its translation is CASSLRTGGYNYGYTF.

The chain couples TRBV7-2 to TRBJ2-5, with 12 bases aligning to TRBD2. The V and J ends lost 4 bases and 7 bases, in that order; junction bases with no gene match: 4. From germline, CDR1 is SGHTA and CDR2 FQGNSA. CDR3 length: 14 amino acids. The CDR3 DNA reads TGTGCCAGCAGCTCTAGCGGGAGGGAAGGGACCCAGTACTTC. Encoded protein: CASSSSGREGTQYF.

This chain links TRBV18 with TRBJ2-5; 13 bases fit TRBD2. In germline, CDR1 is KGHSH, CDR2 LQKENI. The CDR3 consists of 19 residues. The J segment lost 3 bases and the V segment lost 1 base, leaving 11 bases of the junction unmatched. DNA for the CDR3: TGTGCCAGCTCACCACGGATAATACTAGCGGGAGGGCCTAAAGAGACCCAGTACTTC. Its protein product is CASSPRIILAGGPKETQYF.

This clone was picked up a small number of times. The V and J genes are TRBV10-3 and TRBJ2-7, with unresolved D. The germline gives CDR1 ENHRY, CDR2 SYGVKD. The CDR3 covers 14 residues. The ends were cut back, 6 bases at V and 4 bases at J, with 16 bases in the middle. CDR3 bases: TGTGCCATCAGGGGCGACGTATCCATTTACGAGCAGTACTTC. Translated, it gives CAIRGDVSIYEQYF.

To note about this clone: At the DNA level, this CDR3 is encoded by other sequences in the same sample as well. CDR3 region: CASSPGQGAQPQHF. DNA for the CDR3: TGTGCCAGCTCACCAGGACAGGGGGCCCAGCCCCAGCATTTT. The chain carries TRBV18 and TRBJ1-5, with 11 positions matching TRBD1. The CDR3 loop spans 14 amino acids. Germline V CDR1 and CDR2: KGHSH, LQKENI. J was trimmed by 7 bases and V by 2 bases; bases with no gene match: 1.

This clone was seen a few times. The chain is built from TRBV19 and TRBJ1-1, with 7 bases aligning to TRBD1. Germline V lookup: CDR1 LNHDA, CDR2 SQIVND (reference sequence). The CDR3 is made up of 14 amino acids. J lost 5 bases, V lost 5 bases, and 8 bases had no gene match. CDR3 protein: CASSHWTGGTEAFF. CDR3 in DNA: TGTGCCAGTAGTCATTGGACAGGTGGAACTGAAGCTTTCTTT. Supplemented by reference TRBV19 and TRBJ1-1, the full variable domain reads DGGITQSPKYLFRKEGQNVTLSCEQNLNHDAMYWYRQDPGQGLRLIYYSQIVNDFQKGDIAEGYSVSREKKESFPLTVTSAQKNPTAFYLCASSHWTGGTEAFFGQGTRLTVV.

The chain is built from TRBV2 and TRBJ1-1; possible D gene TRBD1, 5 bases. Germline CDR1 reads SNHLY; CDR2 reads FYNNEI. V was trimmed by 0 bases and J by 3 bases, leaving 8 bases between them. This CDR3 region has 14 residues. CDR3 nucleotide sequence: TGTGCCAGCAGTGAAGCGGGGCCGGACACTGAAGCTTTCTTT. Amino acids: CASSEAGPDTEAFF.

The chain employs TRBV4-2 and TRBJ2-2; TRBD1 aligns across 7 bases. The trim removed 4 bases at V and 10 bases at J, leaving 12 bases unmatched. CDR1 is LGHNA, CDR2 YNFKEQ, per germline. This CDR3 has 15 amino acids. The CDR3 protein is CASSPDRAPATELFF. CDR3 DNA: TGTGCCAGCAGCCCAGACAGGGCCCCCGCGACGGAGCTGTTTTTT.

V and J are TRBV2 and TRBJ1-1; 7 nucleotides line up with TRBD1. This CDR3 has 14 residues. Germline CDR1 reads SNHLY; CDR2 reads FYNNEI. V shed 4 bases, J shed 2 bases, and the junction held 4 bases outside the gene matches. The chain's CDR3 is CASSAAGGNTEAFF. The CDR3 coding sequence is TGTGCCAGCAGTGCCGCAGGGGGAAACACTGAAGCTTTCTTT.

The chain recombines TRBV2 with TRBJ2-1, with 12 bases lining up with TRBD2. Per the germline V gene, CDR1 is SNHLY and CDR2 is FYNNEI. CDR3 length equals 14 residues. J gave up 13 bases and V 2 bases, and 6 bases lay outside the gene matches. In DNA form, the CDR3 reads TGTGCCAGCAGTGAAATGGCTAGCGGGAGGGGCCAGTTCTTC. Translated: CASSEMASGRGQFF.

As for this clone: This sample includes further DNA sequences coding for the same CDR3. The V gene is TRBV9, the J gene TRBJ2-7; a possible D gene is TRBD2 (7 bases). Germline V gives CDR1 SGDLS, CDR2 YYNGEE. Trimming pared 3 bases from V and 4 bases from J, leaving 14 bases between. The CDR3 is 14 amino acids. CDR3 in amino acids: CASSGQGGGYEQYF. CDR3 bases: TGTGCCAGCAGCGGCCAAGGGGGAGGGTACGAGCAGTACTTC.

For the CDR3, the DNA is TGCGCCAGCAGCTTGGAGATTAAGAGTGAGGAAGCTTTCTTT. Amino acids: CASSLEIKSEEAFF. This rearrangement joins TRBV5-1 to TRBJ1-1, with unresolved D. Trimming stripped 0 bases from V and 8 bases from J, with 14 bases between. This CDR3 contains 14 residues. Germline-derived CDR1 and CDR2 are SGHRS and YFSETQ. Full variable domain (missing parts from reference TRBV5-1 and TRBJ1-1): KAGVTQTPRYLIKTRGQQVTLSCSPISGHRSVSWYQQTPGQGLQFLFEYFSETQRNKGNFPGRFSGRQFSNSRSEMNVSTLELGDSALYLCASSLEIKSEEAFFGQGTRLTVV.